This T cell receptor beta chain was profiled in a study of T cells after yellow fever vaccination. Each CDR3 protein gets one entry after TCRdb re-called the 5' RACE reads with MiXCR. This repertoire shows 280,000 or so distinct CDR3 sequences, 8.5% to 10% found once; its top ten account for 3% to 4%. A remark on this clonotype: The antigen remains undetermined.

Study conclusions and caveats: Weaker overall, the secondary response nonetheless peaked faster (day 5 versus 15). Most primary-vaccination clones reappeared after the booster (approximately 96% CD4, 88% CD8).

The CDR3 spans 16 residues. The germline V gene encodes CDR1 MNHEY and CDR2 SVGEGT. V shed 4 bases and J 4 bases; nucleotides not matched to a gene: 8. This TCR derives from a man aged 18 to 30 who received the YFV17D yellow fever vaccine. The rearrangement uses TRBV6-2 or TRBV6-3 and TRBJ2-1; TRBD2 aligns across 9 bases. Sequences were derived from CD4+ T cells sorted from PBMCs, sampled 5 days after the yellow fever booster vaccination. In DNA form, the CDR3 reads TGTGCCAGCAGTTCCCCTTTCGCGGGGGGGTACAATGAGCAGTTCTTC. The encoded protein is CASSSPFAGGYNEQFF.